The clone carrying this TCR beta chain was seen only a few times. What it recognizes is unknown. The entry originates in a study of T cell repertoires in cytomegalovirus infection. The wider study: CMV epitopes in the study were HLA-C-restricted (recently identified) and HLA-B-restricted (well studied).

Study-level points and caveats: In two of eight donors, the top clonotype was HLA-C-restricted CMV-specific.

TCRdb passed the reads through MiXCR, listing each CDR3 protein once. The sample shows over 250,000 distinct CDR3 sequences, 20% to 25% of them seen only once. Germline assignment: CDR1 SGHKS and CDR2 YYEKEE (reference sequence). The CDR3 is 15 amino acids. Between the trimmed V and J ends, which lost 3 bases and 4 bases, there was a span of 11 bases. This specimen was cultured PBMCs, taken from culture after CMV antigen stimulation. This chain links TRBV5-5 with TRBJ1-6; D is possibly TRBD1 (5 bases). This receptor was obtained from a human donor in good health (CMV status not recorded). Some clones in this sample may be carry-over from other donors' samples. The CDR3 DNA reads as TGTGCCAGCAGCTCGGGGACTCTTTATAATTCACCCCTCCACTTT. Protein sequence: CASSSGTLYNSPLHF.